One sample yielded the 32 T cell receptor beta chains listed below, sequenced in a study of molecular identifiers for immune sequencing clone quantification. Each CDR3 protein gets one entry after TCRdb re-called the PCR reads with MiXCR. The sample lists more than 95,000 distinct CDR3 sequences, 20% to 25% occurring once. The specimen was naive CD8+ T cells from blood, with Jurkat cell RNA spiked in. Subset specified: FACS-sorted CD8+CD4-CCR7+CD45RA+ naive T cells. The receptor set was obtained from a human donor in good health. Some libraries in this study had Jurkat cell RNA spiked in.

This clonotype was seen ten or more times. The chain carries TRBV27 and TRBJ2-7, with 10 bases matching TRBD2. The CDR3 covers 15 residues. Trimming cost V 4 bases and J 6 bases; bases outside gene matches: 9. From germline, CDR1 is MNHEY and CDR2 SMNVEV (reference sequence). This chain's CDR3 is CASSSILAGVLEQYF. The CDR3, as DNA: TGTGCCAGCAGTTCTATCCTAGCGGGAGTTCTCGAGCAGTACTTC.

This clonotype was seen ten or more times. The genes are TRBV20-1 and TRBJ1-5; D remains unclear. Deletions cut 7 bases from V and 3 bases from J, with 7 bases between. The CDR3 totals 11 residues. Germline values: CDR1 DFQATT, CDR2 SNEGSKA (reference sequence). The CDR3 nucleotides are TGCAGTGGAGGCGACAATCAGCCCCAGCATTTT. Translation: CSGGDNQPQHF.

With respect to this clonotype: A much larger clone lies a single base off, so this may be a read error. This chain uses TRBV6-9 with TRBJ1-5; TRBD1 is a possible D gene (5 bases). Per the germline V gene, CDR1 is MNHGY and CDR2 is SVAAGI. This CDR3 is built from 13 residues. V was cut by 9 bases and J by 0 bases, with 9 bases left in between. This CDR3 is CARGEPSNQPQHF. CDR3 coding DNA: TGTGCCAGAGGGGAGCCTAGCAATCAGCCCCAGCATTTT.

On this clonotype: Being one base from a much bigger clone, this may be a read error. V gene TRBV30 combines with J gene TRBJ1-4; maybe TRBD1 (5 bases). From germline, CDR1 is GTSNPN and CDR2 SVGIG (reference sequence). The CDR3 length is 14 residues. Written as DNA, the CDR3 is TGTGCCAGGAGAGAATGGGGCGAAGATGAAAAACTGTTTTTT. This codes for CARREWGEDEKLFF.

This clonotype was seen repeatedly, ten times or more. The J gene is TRBJ2-5, the V gene TRBV5-8; TRBD2 agrees at 8 bases. V dropped 0 bases and J dropped 4; count of bases not matched to a gene: 8. CDR1 and CDR2 (germline): SGHTS, YDEGEE. The CDR3 covers 16 residues. For the CDR3, the DNA is TGTGCCAGCAGCTTGGCTAGCGGGCAAAGATTAGAGACCCAGTACTTC. As protein: CASSLASGQRLETQYF.

This clonotype was picked up a small number of times. This sequence may be a read error, since a much larger clone differs from it by one base. V usage is TRBV10-3 and J usage is TRBJ1-5; D ambiguous. The length of the CDR3 is 15 residues. CDR1 is ENHRY, CDR2 SYGVKD, per germline. DNA of the CDR3: TGTGTCATCAGTGTGGGAGGATTAAATCGCGAGCCCCAGCATTTT. It codes for CVISVGGLNREPQHF.

This clonotype showed up just a few times. The CDR3 region has the DNA TGTGCCAGTAGTTCGACTAGCTCAAGCACAGATACGCAGTATTTT. Protein product: CASSSTSSSTDTQYF. The V call is TRBV19, the J call TRBJ2-3, with TRBD2 matching over 7 bases. V was clipped by 5 bases and J by 0 bases; unmatched bases: 5. CDR3 length: 15 residues. Looked up from germline, CDR1 is LNHDA and CDR2 is SQIVND (reference sequence).

Comments on this clonotype: A much larger clone differs by one base, so this may be a read error. This sequence joins TRBV6-2 or TRBV6-3 and TRBJ2-2, with 7 bases aligning to TRBD1. This CDR3 region has 14 residues. The germline gives CDR1 MNHEY, CDR2 SVGEGT. The CDR3 sequence is CASSMTGNTGELLF. The CDR3 DNA reads TGTGCCAGCAGTATGACAGGGAACACCGGGGAGCTGTTGTTT.

Worth noting for this clonotype: A much larger clone is a single base away; this may be a read error. The chain uses TRBV4-3 and TRBJ2-7, with a possible D match to TRBD2 (6 bases). In germline, CDR1 is LGHNA, CDR2 YSLEER. This CDR3 contains 15 residues. The CDR3 is CAGSFGVAGRYEQYF. The CDR3 DNA is TGCGCCGGCAGCTTTGGAGTGGCCGGGAGATACGAGCAGTACTTC.

Turning to this clonotype: Being one base from a much bigger clone, this may be a read error. J is TRBJ2-1 and V is TRBV29-1; D gene uncertain. This CDR3 spans 11 amino acids. Germline V gene lookup returns CDR1 SQVTM and CDR2 ANQGSEA. The CDR3 bases are TGCAGCGGGACGAGTAACAATGAGAAGTTCTTC. This sequence encodes CSGTSNNEKFF.

The count of this clonotype is one. Since a much larger clone is just one base distant, this may be a read error. V usage is TRBV6-2 or TRBV6-3 and J usage is TRBJ2-7; D remains ambiguous. Germline assignment: CDR1 MNHEY and CDR2 SVGEGT. The CDR3 is 12 residues long. The CDR3 protein is CGSNHLASEQYF. For the CDR3, the DNA is TGTGGCAGCAACCATTTGGCGTCTGAGCAGTACTTC.

This clonotype was detected ten times or more. The chain couples TRBV5-4 to TRBJ2-4, with 7 bases lining up with TRBD1. CDR3 size: 12 residues. The junction had 0 bases not matched to a gene; V was cut back by 4 bases and J by 5 bases. The germline V gene has CDR1 SGHNT and CDR2 YYREEE (reference sequence). The DNA of the CDR3 is TGTGCCAGCAGCGGGACAGAAAACATTCAGTACTTC. Its protein product is CASSGTENIQYF.

This clonotype was picked up many times. V is TRBV27 and J is TRBJ2-3; D unclear. Between the trimmed V and J ends, which lost 1 base and 2 bases, there was a span of 7 bases. Germline V gene data show CDR1 as MNHEY and CDR2 as SMNVEV (reference sequence). The CDR3 length is 14 residues. The CDR3 DNA reads as TGTGCCAGCAGTTTATTGGACCCCACAGATACGCAGTATTTT. Amino acids: CASSLLDPTDTQYF.

Comments on this clonotype: A much larger clonotype is one base distant, so this may be a read error. This sequence joins TRBV6-5 and TRBJ2-3; D is possibly TRBD1 or TRBD2 (5 bases each). Trimming cost V 2 bases and J 2 bases, with 17 bases left between them. Germline loops: CDR1 MNHEY, CDR2 SVGAGI. The CDR3 totals 17 residues. The CDR3 spells CASSYLVRQGDTDTQYF. The CDR3 DNA reads TGTGCCAGCAGTTACCTCGTGAGGCAGGGAGACACAGATACGCAGTATTTT.

This clonotype appeared a few times. The chain employs TRBV3-1 and TRBJ2-5; 7 nucleotides agree with TRBD2. CDR1 LGHDT and CDR2 YNNKEL come from the germline V gene (reference sequence). V lost 4 bases, J lost 5 bases, and 10 bases stayed unmatched. The CDR3 consists of 15 residues. DNA for the CDR3: TGTGCCAGCAGCCCCCGCGGGGGACTTGTCGAGACCCAGTACTTC. This gives the protein CASSPRGGLVETQYF.

This clonotype was seen many times. J is TRBJ2-7 and V is TRBV27; 9 nucleotides line up with TRBD2. The CDR3 is 15 residues long. Germline CDR1 MNHEY, CDR2 SMNVEV (reference sequence). The junction had 6 bases not matched to a gene; V was cut back by 3 bases and J by 3 bases. This CDR3 reads CASSFVASGVYEQYF. The CDR3 region has the DNA TGTGCCAGCAGTTTCGTCGCTAGCGGGGTCTACGAGCAGTACTTC.

To note about this clonotype: Germline is not matched at one junction end, which may reflect a read error. The rearrangement joins TRBV2 to TRBJ1-2; unclear D gene. The CDR3 extends over 15 amino acids. CDR1 and CDR2 (germline): SNHLY, FYNNEI. Here the CDR3 DNA reads TGTGCCAGCAGTGATCCCCGCCCGATAAAGTATGGCTGCACCTTC. The encoded protein is CASSDPRPIKYGCTF.

There are a few counts of this clonotype. At one end, the junction sequence differs from germline, possibly due to a read error. The V and J genes are TRBV29-1 and TRBJ2-7, with no clear D. CDR1 SQVTM and CDR2 ANQGSEA come from the germline V gene. The CDR3 consists of 12 residues. DNA for the CDR3: TGCAGCGCCCGAACGGGCCCCGACGAGCAGTGCTTC. This translates into CSARTGPDEQCF.

This clonotype was detected a few times. Germline is not matched at one junction end, which may reflect a read error. The chain uses TRBV7-9 and TRBJ2-3; no definite D call. The germline gives CDR1 SEHNR, CDR2 FQNEAQ (reference sequence). The CDR3 loop spans 12 amino acids. CDR3 in amino acids: CASSSTLDTRYF. CDR3 coding DNA: TGTGCCAGCAGCTCCACTTTAGATACGCGGTATTTT.

This clonotype was detected a few times. The genes are TRBV13 and TRBJ2-7, with unresolved D. CDR3 length: 14 amino acids. The germline CDR1 and CDR2 sequences are PRHDT and FYEKMQ (reference sequence). V lost 0 bases and J lost 2, with 8 bases in between. The CDR3 DNA reads as TGTGCCAGCAGCTTAGGTTCCGCGGCCTACGAGCAGTACTTC. Translated: CASSLGSAAYEQYF.

A few counts support this clonotype. The chain is built from TRBV9 and TRBJ1-1, with D uncertain. Trimming took off 0 bases at V and 0 bases at J, with 9 bases between the two ends. From germline, CDR1 is SGDLS and CDR2 YYNGEE. CDR3 size: 15 residues. CDR3 coding DNA: TGTGCCAGCAGCGTAGTCCACAGAATGAACACTGAAGCTTTCTTT. Translated, it gives CASSVVHRMNTEAFF.

This clonotype was found many times. This chain uses TRBV20-1 with TRBJ2-7; D gene uncertain. CDR3 size: 12 residues. CDR1 is DFQATT and CDR2 is SNEGSKA in the germline V gene (reference sequence). Trimming left V 5 bases short and J 7 bases short, with 15 bases between. The CDR3 region is CSARLSGAEQYF. The CDR3 region has the DNA TGCAGTGCTCGACTCTCAGGCGCGGAGCAGTACTTC.

The chain has TRBV19 and TRBJ1-4; the D is unclear. Germline-derived CDR1 and CDR2 are LNHDA and SQIVND (reference sequence). The germline V and J ends were trimmed by 6 bases and 9 bases, with 17 bases remaining between them. The CDR3 contains 14 residues. The CDR3: CASRSTGRVQKLFF. Here the CDR3 DNA reads TGTGCCAGTAGATCAACGGGTCGGGTCCAAAAACTGTTTTTT.

In its sample, this clonotype was seen a few times. The chain combines TRBV7-9 with TRBJ2-7, with 10 bases fitting TRBD1. V shed 5 bases and J 4 bases; nucleotides not matched to a gene: 8. This CDR3 region has 15 residues. Germline V gene data show CDR1 as SEHNR and CDR2 as FQNEAQ (reference sequence). CDR3: CASSHLDRGTYEQYF. The CDR3 region has the DNA TGTGCCAGCAGCCACCTGGACAGGGGGACGTACGAGCAGTACTTC.

This clonotype has more than one count but fewer than ten. This may come from a read error, since a much larger clone is one base off. This sequence joins TRBV7-9 and TRBJ1-1; unclear D gene. The CDR3 loop spans 11 amino acids. The germline CDR1 and CDR2 sequences are SEHNR and FQNEAQ (reference sequence). The DNA for the CDR3 is TGTGCCAGCAGCTCGCTCATTGAAGCTCTCTTT. Translation gives CASSSLIEALF.

This clonotype was observed at least ten times. The genes are TRBV29-1 and TRBJ2-7; tentatively, D is TRBD2 (5 bases). V was shortened by 4 bases and J by 0 bases, with 13 bases between the two germline ends. Germline CDR1 reads SQVTM; CDR2 reads ANQGSEA. The CDR3 spans 14 residues. This CDR3 reads CSVVVRGNSYEQYF. The CDR3 bases are TGCAGCGTTGTGGTTCGAGGGAACTCCTACGAGCAGTACTTC.

In its sample, this clonotype was seen many times. The chain uses TRBV19 and TRBJ2-3; 8 nucleotides match TRBD2. Germline values: CDR1 LNHDA, CDR2 SQIVND (reference sequence). The CDR3 sequence is 15 residues long. J lost 5 bases, V lost 3 bases, and 7 bases had no gene match. The CDR3 region has the DNA TGTGCCAGTAGTATTTCCAGCGGGAGCGGAGATACGCAGTATTTT. Protein: CASSISSGSGDTQYF.

This clonotype was seen a handful of times. The V and J genes are TRBV5-1 and TRBJ2-5; 9 bases map to TRBD1. This CDR3 spans 19 amino acids. Germline-derived CDR1 and CDR2 are SGHRS and YFSETQ. The J segment lost 1 base and the V segment lost 2 bases, leaving 15 bases of the junction unmatched. CDR3 sequence reads: CASSFTGGPTTLLQETQYF. The CDR3 nucleotides read TGCGCCAGCAGCTTTACAGGGGGCCCCACAACTCTGCTCCAAGAGACCCAGTACTTC.

As for this clonotype: One end of the junction varies from germline; a read error may be responsible. The genes are TRBV30 and TRBJ2-3; D call uncertain. There are 13 residues in the CDR3. Germline values: CDR1 GTSNPN, CDR2 SVGIG (reference sequence). CDR3 sequence: CAWSVLGGDTQCF. CDR3 coding DNA: TGTGCCTGGAGTGTATTGGGTGGCGATACGCAGTGTTTT.

A few counts support this clonotype. The chain combines TRBV11-2 with TRBJ2-5; D unclear. Trimming left V 5 bases short and J 7 bases short, with 32 bases between. CDR3 length: 19 amino acids. Germline assignment: CDR1 SGHAT and CDR2 FQNNGV. The CDR3 reads CASSLTPRIISEMPGTQYF. CDR3 bases: TGTGCCAGCAGCCTAACACCCCGCATAATTAGTGAAATGCCAGGGACCCAGTACTTC.

In this sample, this clonotype turned up many times. This chain links TRBV19 with TRBJ2-1; 11 positions match TRBD1. The CDR3 contains 15 residues. V shed 5 bases and J 8 bases; nucleotides not matched to a gene: 8. CDR1 and CDR2 from the germline V gene are LNHDA and SQIVND (reference sequence). CDR3 loop: CASSDRDRGIDEQFF. The CDR3 nucleotides read TGTGCCAGTAGTGACCGGGACAGGGGGATCGATGAGCAGTTCTTC.

This clonotype was detected only once. The chain recombines TRBV7-9 with TRBJ2-1; 12 nucleotides align to TRBD2. V dropped 5 bases and J dropped 12; count of bases not matched to a gene: 8. The germline CDR1 and CDR2 sequences are SEHNR and FQNEAQ (reference sequence). The CDR3 is 14 amino acids. CDR3 in amino acids: CASSRTSGGSGQFF. The CDR3 DNA reads as TGTGCCAGCAGCCGTACTAGCGGGGGGAGTGGGCAGTTCTTC.